This T cell receptor beta chain originates from a study of blood T cell repertoires in COVID-19. Study background: Nucleic acid was either cDNA or gDNA, and it came from T cells, B-cell-depleted T cells, or PBMCs.

V lost 1 base to trimming and J lost 0 bases, with 6 bases between them. This CDR3 region has 14 residues. The germline V gene has CDR1 SEHNR and CDR2 FQNEAQ (reference sequence). Profiled with immunoSEQ multiplex PCR; TCRdb holds only in-frame clones, not every one. The sample shows 200,000 to 250,000 clones, over 75% of them seen only once. The chain has TRBV7-9 and TRBJ1-2; D not resolved. The sequencing sample was made of PBMCs or T cells enriched from blood (not recorded which). The TCR originated in a woman aged 45-60 years with acute COVID-19. DNA for the CDR3: TGTGCCAGCAGCTTAGGGGGAGCTAACTATGGCTACACCTTC. Amino acid sequence: CASSLGGANYGYTF. Variable domain in full (rest from reference TRBV7-9 and TRBJ1-2): DTGVSQNPRHKITKRGQNVTFRCDPISEHNRLYWYRQTLGQGPEFLTYFQNEAQLEKSRLLSDRFSAERPKGSFSTLEIQRTEQGDSAMYLCASSLGGANYGYTFGSGTRLTVV.